This entry lists 18 T cell receptor beta chains sequenced from one sample in a study of blood T cells in healthy people across ages. A sample-barcoded 5' primer and a J-beta primer mix were used in a second PCR of about 6 to 12 cycles. A single record per CDR3 protein comes from TCRdb applying MiXCR to the 5' RACE reads. The top ten clones hold roughly 3.4% of a sample with 600,000 or so distinct CDR3 sequences, under 25% of them seen once. The specimen sequenced was blood. The receptors here all came from a man in his 70s in good health.

This clonotype was counted only a few times. The chain has TRBV2 and TRBJ2-5; TRBD2 is a possible D gene (6 bases). The end of the DNA fits TRBJ2-1 better, so the J call may be wrong. The length of the CDR3 is 14 residues. Germline CDR1 SNHLY, CDR2 FYNNEI. The CDR3 nucleotides read TGTGCCAGCAGTGTTACCGGGGCGGGAAATGAGCAGTTCTTC. Its protein product is CASSVTGAGNEQFF.

This clonotype was picked up a small number of times. The genes are TRBV5-5 and TRBJ1-2; possible D gene TRBD1, 6 bases. The CDR3 contains 12 residues. V gave up 2 bases and J gave up 8 bases, with 10 bases separating them. In germline, CDR1 is SGHKS, CDR2 YYEKEE (reference sequence). The CDR3 bases are TGTGCCAGCAGCTTCAGGGGAGAGGGCTACACCTTC. Its protein product is CASSFRGEGYTF.

This clonotype appeared a single time. This rearrangement joins TRBV20-1 to TRBJ2-2; tentatively, D is TRBD2 (6 bases). Trimming pared 3 bases from V and 6 bases from J, leaving 17 bases between. Germline values: CDR1 DFQATT, CDR2 SNEGSKA (reference sequence). The CDR3 spans 15 residues. The CDR3 reads CSARRRGVVAGELFF. The DNA for the CDR3 is TGCAGTGCTAGGAGGAGGGGAGTGGTGGCCGGGGAGCTGTTTTTT.

This clonotype was seen more than once but under ten times. This CDR3 fails to terminate in the conserved phenylalanine or tryptophan, so it likely reflects a read error. This chain links TRBV7-9 with TRBJ1-6; the match to TRBD1 covers 7 bases. The germline V gene encodes CDR1 SEHNR and CDR2 FQNEAQ (reference sequence). CDR3 length equals 11 residues. Unmatched junction bases numbered 3, after V lost 4 bases and J lost 15 bases. CDR3 nucleotides: TGTGCCAGCAGCTCTGGGACAGTCCTCCACCTT. It specifies CASSSGTVLHL.

CDR3 protein: CASRSHPNGGNEKLFF. The CDR3 nucleotides read TGCGCCAGCAGAAGCCACCCGAATGGGGGTAATGAAAAACTGTTTTTT. This chain joins TRBV5-1 and TRBJ1-4; D may be TRBD1 (5 bases). Germline values: CDR1 SGHRS, CDR2 YFSETQ. The CDR3 is 16 amino acids. The V and J ends lost 5 bases and 4 bases respectively, with 18 bases between them.

This clonotype was picked up many times. This chain uses TRBV20-1 with TRBJ2-3, with 8 bases lining up with TRBD1. CDR1 is DFQATT, CDR2 SNEGSKA, per germline (reference sequence). Trimming took 6 bases from V and 4 from J; bases not matched to a gene: 6. This CDR3 spans 13 amino acids. The CDR3 spells CSAPPGGSDTQYF. In nucleotides, the CDR3 is TGCAGTGCCCCTCCAGGGGGCTCAGATACGCAGTATTTT.

This sequence joins TRBV9 and TRBJ2-5, with D unclear. The tail of the sequence fits TRBJ2-1 better, so the J call may be wrong. The CDR3 consists of 14 residues. Germline assignment: CDR1 SGDLS and CDR2 YYNGEE. This CDR3 reads CASSPRAPTGEQFF. CDR3 bases: TGTGCCAGCAGCCCCCGGGCCCCGACGGGTGAGCAGTTCTTC.

V and J are TRBV13 and TRBJ2-5; TRBD1 agrees at 7 bases. Per germline, CDR1 PRHDT and CDR2 FYEKMQ (reference sequence). After removal of 4 bases from V and 1 base from J, the junction contained 3 bases not matched to a gene. The CDR3 totals 14 residues. CDR3 in amino acids: CASSYRTGQETQYF. DNA of the CDR3: TGTGCCAGCAGCTACCGGACAGGCCAAGAGACCCAGTACTTC.

As to this clonotype: The junction departs from germline at one end; a sequencing error may be responsible. The DNA for the CDR3 is TGCAGTGCTAGGGACCTCATGAACACTGAAGCTTACTTT. Residues: CSARDLMNTEAYF. This rearrangement joins TRBV20-1 to TRBJ1-1; D uncertain. Germline assignment: CDR1 DFQATT and CDR2 SNEGSKA (reference sequence). The CDR3 runs 13 residues.

The chain couples TRBV9 to TRBJ1-3; D uncertain. Trimming stripped 4 bases from V and 3 bases from J, with 14 bases between. Germline-derived CDR1 and CDR2 are SGDLS and YYNGEE. CDR3 length equals 15 residues. The CDR3 DNA is TGTGCCAGCAGCCAAAATGAGGGAAGTGGAAACACCATATATTTT. Encoded protein: CASSQNEGSGNTIYF.

At least ten counts were recorded for this clonotype. The chain joins TRBV5-1 to TRBJ2-2; D possibly corresponds to TRBD2 (5 bases). The germline V gene has CDR1 SGHRS and CDR2 YFSETQ. The CDR3 length is 15 residues. Trimming stripped 3 bases from V and 4 bases from J, with 13 bases between. The CDR3 spells CASSSTGESTGELFF. CDR3 DNA sequence: TGCGCCAGCAGCTCCACCGGGGAATCCACCGGGGAGCTGTTTTTT. Together with reference TRBV5-1 and TRBJ2-2, the CDR3 gives the full variable domain: KAGVTQTPRYLIKTRGQQVTLSCSPISGHRSVSWYQQTPGQGLQFLFEYFSETQRNKGNFPGRFSGRQFSNSRSEMNVSTLELGDSALYLCASSSTGESTGELFFGEGSRLTVL.

This clonotype turned up a few times. The chain links TRBV3-1 to TRBJ2-2; 7 nucleotides agree with TRBD1. CDR3 size: 15 residues. With 1 base clipped from V and 4 bases from J, the junction kept 3 bases outside the gene matches. Germline V lookup: CDR1 LGHDT, CDR2 YNNKEL (reference sequence). This chain's CDR3 is CASSQATGFTGELFF. CDR3 DNA sequence: TGTGCCAGCAGCCAAGCGACAGGGTTCACCGGGGAGCTGTTTTTT.

This clonotype was observed a few times. With a much larger clone just one base away, this may be a read error. Given the absence of the conserved phenylalanine or tryptophan at the CDR3 end, a read error is likely. The V call is TRBV9, the J call TRBJ2-5, with TRBD1 matching over 7 bases. The germline gives CDR1 SGDLS, CDR2 YYNGEE. The V and J ends lost 4 bases and 2 bases, in that order; junction bases with no gene match: 11. There are 16 residues in the CDR3. As DNA, the CDR3 is TGTGCCAGCAGCCCGCCGACAGGGTGGGAGCAAGAGACCCAGTACTCC. It codes for CASSPPTGWEQETQYS.

This clonotype has ten or more counts. The CDR3 loop is CASSLALRERQETQYF. The DNA for the CDR3 is TGTGCCAGCAGCCTGGCGTTGCGGGAGAGGCAAGAGACCCAGTACTTC. This chain joins TRBV21-1 and TRBJ2-5; the DNA was not used to check the table's D call, TRBD2. TRBV21-1 is termed a pseudogene. The CDR3 contains 16 residues.

This clonotype was seen only a few times. This rearrangement joins TRBV12-5 to TRBJ2-7; D perhaps matches TRBD2 (6 bases). Trimming removed 5 bases from V and 7 bases from J, with 24 bases in between. This CDR3 is 16 amino acids long. Germline V gene lookup returns CDR1 LGHNT and CDR2 FRNRAP. The CDR3, as DNA: TGTGCTAGTGGTGCCCGGGACTCTCAAATCCAAGGGGAGCAGTACTTC. It codes for CASGARDSQIQGEQYF.

There are a few counts of this clonotype. J is TRBJ1-1 and V is TRBV12-3 or TRBV12-4; D is unresolved. The ends were cut back, 3 bases at V and 0 bases at J, with 5 bases in the middle. CDR3 length equals 13 residues. This chain's CDR3 is CASSFNMNTEAFF. The CDR3 coding sequence is TGTGCCAGCAGTTTTAATATGAACACTGAAGCTTTCTTT.

This chain connects TRBV24-1 to TRBJ2-3, with 12 bases fitting TRBD2. Germline CDR1 KGHDR, CDR2 SFDVKD. J was trimmed by 3 bases and V by 4 bases; bases with no gene match: 13. CDR3 size: 19 residues. In nucleotides, the CDR3 is TGTGCCACCAGTGACCTCACCGGGACTAGCGGGCACGTTACAGATACGCAGTATTTT. It specifies CATSDLTGTSGHVTDTQYF.

The CDR3 loop reads CASSASLQKGANVLTF. CDR3 bases: TGTGCCAGCAGTGCCTCTTTACAGAAAGGGGCCAACGTCCTGACTTTC. V gene TRBV28 combines with J gene TRBJ2-6; D unclear. This CDR3 has 16 amino acids. The V end lost 5 bases, the J end lost 4 bases, and 15 bases lay between the germline ends. Germline lookup yields CDR1 MDHEN and CDR2 SYDVKM.